These 3 T cell receptor beta chains originate from one sample sequenced in a study of T cells expressing NK-cell markers (dated by TCRdb to about 2020). Preparation of the library involved 5' RACE. The run used an Illumina HiSeq 2000. TCRdb reprocessed the sequencing reads and holds a single record per CDR3 protein sequence, with no DNA. The sample table records a few hundred thousand distinct CDR3 sequences. Roughly 5.2% of the sample is taken by the ten largest. The material sequenced was blood T cells: a sorted CD56 or NKG2C T cell subset, CD4+ or CD8+ T cells, or bulk PBMC T cells (not recorded which). These receptors all come from a man aged 18 to 69 in good health.

V is TRBV6-1 and J is TRBJ2-5; TCRdb reports TRBD2, a call that lacks DNA to check it against. Germline CDR1 reads MNHNS; CDR2 reads SASEGT. The CDR3 totals 14 residues. CDR3: CASHPMRATSPQYF.

V gene TRBV7-8 combines with J gene TRBJ2-1. CDR1 SGHVS and CDR2 FQNEAQ come from the germline V gene. The length of the CDR3 is 13 residues. CDR3 in amino acids: CASSLRGLNEQFF.

This chain uses TRBV20-1 with TRBJ2-7; no DNA is available, so the TRBD2 call from TCRdb remains unchecked. This CDR3 is 18 amino acids long. CDR1 and CDR2 (germline): DFQATT, SNEGSKA (reference sequence). The chain's CDR3 is CSARDLTSGGLSSYEQYF.